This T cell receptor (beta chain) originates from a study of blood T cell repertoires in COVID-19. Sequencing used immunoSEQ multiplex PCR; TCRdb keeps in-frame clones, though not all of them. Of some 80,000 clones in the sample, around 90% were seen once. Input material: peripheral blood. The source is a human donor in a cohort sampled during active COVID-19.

As DNA, the CDR3 is TGTGCCAGTAACAAGGACAGGAACACTGAAGCTTTCTTT. Translation: CASNKDRNTEAFF. The chain uses TRBV19 and TRBJ1-1; possible D gene TRBD1, 6 bases. V was clipped by 7 bases and J by 1 base, with 10 bases between them. The germline CDR1 and CDR2 sequences are LNHDA and SQIVND (reference sequence). The CDR3 length is 13 residues.